Listed below are T cell receptor beta chains from one sample, sequenced in a study of shared clonotypes between healthy human individuals. The table came from immunoSEQ multiplex PCR; TCRdb's copy has only in-frame clones and leaves some out. The sample holds over a million clones, approximately 97% seen once. The sequenced material came from naive CD4+ T cells sorted from blood. The source of these receptors is a man aged 25 to 40 in good health. CDR3s include the opening cysteine and the closing phenylalanine or tryptophan. A D gene is named only where the DNA matches it firmly. Clone size is stated in some rows and not others, as once, few, many or a class when expanded.

clone size	D gene	J gene	V gene	CDR3 DNA	CDR3 protein
once	TRBD1	TRBJ2-7	TRBV5-6	TGTGCCAGCAGCTTCCGACAGGGGTCCTACGAGCAGTACTTC	CASSFRQGSYEQYF
NA	NA	TRBJ2-6	TRBV28	TGTGCCAGCAGTTTGGAGGGACCCCTCTCTGGGGCCAACGTCCTGACTTTC	CASSLEGPLSGANVLTF
NA	NA	TRBJ1-1	TRBV29-1	TGCAGCGTTGAAGATACAGGTAGTGTTGTGGAAGCTTTCTTT	CSVEDTGSVVEAFF
NA	TRBD1	TRBJ2-7	TRBV28	TGTGCCAGCAGTTTAACCCTACAGGGGGCCGAGCAGTACTTC	CASSLTLQGAEQYF
NA	NA	TRBJ1-4	TRBV4-1	TGCGCCAGCAGCCAAGTACTTTCGCAGGGACGGGAAAAACTGTTTTTT	CASSQVLSQGREKLFF
once	TRBD2	TRBJ2-7	TRBV28	TGTGCCAGCAGCCCAGCGGGAGGGTCCTACGAGCAGTACTTC	CASSPAGGSYEQYF
NA	TRBD1	TRBJ1-5	TRBV6-5	TGTGCCAGCAGGCCCTCAGGGGGTGATCAGCCCCAGCATTTT	CASRPSGGDQPQHF
few	NA	TRBJ2-7	TRBV7-8	TGTGCCAGCAGCTTAGAATCGGATCAGTACTTC	CASSLESDQYF
NA	TRBD2	TRBJ2-1	TRBV6-6	TGTGCCAGCAGTTACTCGAGTCTTACTAGCGTCGAGTTCTTC	CASSYSSLTSVEFF
NA	NA	TRBJ2-7	TRBV7-2	TGTGCCAGCAGCTTAGGAGACTTCCTCTACGAGCAGTACTTC	CASSLGDFLYEQYF
NA	NA	TRBJ2-7	TRBV7-8	TGTGCCAGCAGCTTAGTACCGGGACAATCCTACGAGCAGTACTTC	CASSLVPGQSYEQYF
NA	NA	TRBJ1-6	TRBV9	TGTGCCAGCAGCGTAGGACTCCCCGGCCGTCTATCACCCCTCCACTTT	CASSVGLPGRLSPLHF
NA	TRBD1	TRBJ2-1	TRBV11-2	TGTGCCAGCAGCTACCCTTGGACAGGGGCGGACAATGAGCAGTTCTTC	CASSYPWTGADNEQFF
NA	NA	TRBJ2-7	TRBV6-1	TGTGCCAGCAGACTAGCCACGGACTACGAGCAGTACTTC	CASRLATDYEQYF
NA	NA	TRBJ2-5	TRBV12-1	TGTGCCAGCAGCATCCGGGACAGTATACCTACCCAGTACTTC	CASSIRDSIPTQYF
NA	NA	TRBJ2-1	TRBV7-2	TGTGCCAGCAGCTCCGACAGCAGTGTTCAGTTCTTC	CASSSDSSVQFF
NA	TRBD2	TRBJ2-7	TRBV27	TGTGCCAGCAGTTTATGGGGGAGGGCCTACGAGCAGTACTTC	CASSLWGRAYEQYF
NA	NA	TRBJ2-2	TRBV28	TGTGCCAGCAGTTTGGTGAACACCGGGGAGCTGTTTTTT	CASSLVNTGELFF
NA	NA	TRBJ2-1	TRBV15	TGTGCCACCAGCAGAGATACCGGATCCGGGGGTTTTAGCTCCTACAATGAGCAGTTCTTC	CATSRDTGSGGFSSYNEQFF
NA	TRBD2	TRBJ2-3	TRBV10-3	TGTGCCATCAGTGTTGTCAGCGGGAGACCCGCAGATACGCAGTATTTT	CAISVVSGRPADTQYF
NA	TRBD2	TRBJ2-1	TRBV11-2	TGTGCCAGCAGACCACCGGGACTAGCGAACACCTACAATGAGCAGTTCTTC	CASRPPGLANTYNEQFF
NA	TRBD2	TRBJ2-1	TRBV5-1	TGCGCCAGCAGCTTGGTAAGACTAGCGGGAGGCAAAAGTGAGAATGAGCAGTTCTTC	CASSLVRLAGGKSENEQFF
NA	TRBD2	TRBJ2-5	TRBV4-2	TGTGCCAGCAGTCTAGCGGGAGGGGGACAAGAGACCCAGTACTTC	CASSLAGGGQETQYF
NA	NA	TRBJ2-3	TRBV9	TGTGCCAGCAGCGTAGCTGCTACTACCTTGGAGAATACGCAGTATTTT	CASSVAATTLENTQYF
NA	NA	TRBJ2-6	TRBV27	TGTGCCAGCAGTTGGGCGTATAAACTCTCTGGGGCCAACGTCCTGACTTTC	CASSWAYKLSGANVLTF
NA	TRBD1	TRBJ2-5	TRBV19	TGTGCCAGTGGGACGGGACAGGGTGAAGAGACCCAGTACTTC	CASGTGQGEETQYF
NA	NA	TRBJ2-7	TRBV5-1	TGCGCCAGCAGCACCACGGACAGAACCTACGAGCAGTACTTC	CASSTTDRTYEQYF
NA	TRBD2	TRBJ2-7	TRBV16	TGTGCCAGCAGCCTAATCAGGGAGGGCGAGCAGTACTTC	CASSLIREGEQYF